The present T cell receptor (beta chain) was sequenced within a study of blood T cell repertoires in COVID-19 (TCRdb year 2020). Turning to the overall study: Samples from collaborators originated in the United States, Italy and Spain and spanned both the acute and convalescent phases of COVID-19. The repertoires were made available in a free public database intended to serve as a resource for research on the immune response to SARS-CoV-2. Where available, HLA class I and class II types were taken from metadata supplied by the sample provider and were not determined by assay-based typing. Deeply sampled blood TCRbeta repertoires from subjects exposed to, actively infected with, or recovered from COVID-19 were included in the dataset. Samples came from the ongoing ImmuneRACE study (first 160 participants) plus 1,254 subjects from 6 global collaborators. The material from the prospective study consisted of cDNA or gDNA derived from T cells, B-cell-depleted T cells, or PBMCs. Sample metadata almost always included a de-identified subject ID, COVID-19 status, age in years and sex. The paper's findings and limits, for the study overall: Clinical and demographic metadata were provided uncurated, with the amount varying by source and participant.

Another Seattle source contributed samples from volunteer blood donors who had recovered from COVID-19. The collaborating institutions used their own protocols to collect whole blood in K2EDTA tubes. Collaborator samples were shipped for TCRbeta analysis as frozen whole blood, isolated PBMCs, or DNA extracted from either sample type. Of note for this clone: There is no known antigen for this receptor. Base qualities are missing; no much larger clone stands one base away.

The immunoSEQ Assay, a bias-controlled multiplex PCR, was used to amplify TCRbeta CDR3 regions from genomic DNA. The published analysis was carried out like this. Within the assay, amplification of reference gene primers was used to estimate how many nucleated cells each sample contained. To quantify the absolute abundance of each unique TCRbeta CDR3 rearrangement, sequence reads were collapsed and filtered. For each sample, productive Simpson clonality was calculated as the square root of Simpson's diversity index over productive rearrangements. TCRdb retrieved this table from immuneACCESS and kept in-frame rearrangements only. Not all clones are present; in checked studies, unresolved V genes account for under half, and no reason is known for the remainder. V and J calls and clone size are given by that table; D and trimming were obtained from the DNA. A total of about 150,000 clones appear in this sample, around 82% of them only once. Clones ranked in the top ten supply around a fifth of the sample.

Taken from cysteine to phenylalanine, the CDR3 has 15 residues. Only the CDR3 DNA stays, 45 bases, in frame from base 1. As encoded in the germline V gene, CDR1 is MNHEY while CDR2 is SVGAGI. The V end loses 6 bases and the J end loses 7 bases, and a stretch of 21 bases separates them. Recombination joined TRBV6-5 with TRBJ1-2, with the D gene uncertain. Input material: peripheral blood. This TCR was sampled from a woman in her seventies who had recovered from COVID-19. The CDR3 protein sequence reads: CASSLIGSGFFGYTF. In nucleotides, the sequence is TGTGCCAGCAGCCTCATTGGGTCGGGGTTCTTTGGCTACACCTTC.